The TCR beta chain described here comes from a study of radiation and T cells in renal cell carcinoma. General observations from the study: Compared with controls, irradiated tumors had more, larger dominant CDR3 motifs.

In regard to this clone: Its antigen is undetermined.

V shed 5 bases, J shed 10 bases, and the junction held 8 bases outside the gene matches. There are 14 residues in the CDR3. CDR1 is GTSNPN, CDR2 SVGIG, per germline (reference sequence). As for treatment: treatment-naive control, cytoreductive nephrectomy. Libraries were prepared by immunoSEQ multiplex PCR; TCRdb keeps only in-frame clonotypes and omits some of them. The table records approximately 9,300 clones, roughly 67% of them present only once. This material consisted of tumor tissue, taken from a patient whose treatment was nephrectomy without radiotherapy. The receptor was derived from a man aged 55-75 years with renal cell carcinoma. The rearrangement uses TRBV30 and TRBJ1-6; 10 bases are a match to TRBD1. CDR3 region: CAWAGQGRGSPLHF. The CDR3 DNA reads TGTGCCTGGGCGGGACAGGGGAGAGGCTCACCCCTCCACTTT.